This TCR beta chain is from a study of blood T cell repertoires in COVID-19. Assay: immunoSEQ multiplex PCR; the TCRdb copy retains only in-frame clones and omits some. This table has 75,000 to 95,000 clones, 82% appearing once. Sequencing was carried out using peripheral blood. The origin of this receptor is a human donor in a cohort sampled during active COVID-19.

The CDR3 nucleotides are TGTGCCAGCAGTTACTCAAGGAACAGGCCAGTAAGGGAGCTGTTTTTT. Protein: CASSYSRNRPVRELFF. V and J are TRBV6-5 and TRBJ2-2; D might be TRBD1 (5 bases). This CDR3 comprises 16 residues. Trimming cost V 0 bases and J 9 bases, with 17 bases left between them. Looked up from germline, CDR1 is MNHEY and CDR2 is SVGAGI.